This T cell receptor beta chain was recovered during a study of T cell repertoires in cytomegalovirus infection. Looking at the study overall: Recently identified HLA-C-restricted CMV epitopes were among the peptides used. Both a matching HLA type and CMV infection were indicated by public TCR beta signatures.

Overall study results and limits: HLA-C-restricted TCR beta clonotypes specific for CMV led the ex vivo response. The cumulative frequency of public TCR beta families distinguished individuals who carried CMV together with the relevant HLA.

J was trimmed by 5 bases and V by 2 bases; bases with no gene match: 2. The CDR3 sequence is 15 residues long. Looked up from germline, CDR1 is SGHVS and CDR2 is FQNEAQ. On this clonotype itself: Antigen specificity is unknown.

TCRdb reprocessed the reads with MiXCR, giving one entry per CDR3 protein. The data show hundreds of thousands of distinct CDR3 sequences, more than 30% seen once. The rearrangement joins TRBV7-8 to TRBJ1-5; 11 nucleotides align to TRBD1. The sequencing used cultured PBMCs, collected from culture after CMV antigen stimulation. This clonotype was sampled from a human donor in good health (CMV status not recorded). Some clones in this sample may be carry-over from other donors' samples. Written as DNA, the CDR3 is TGTGCCAGCAGCTTATGGGGACAGGGGGATCAGCCCCAGCATTTT. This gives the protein CASSLWGQGDQPQHF.